The rows below give T cell receptor beta chains drawn from one sample of a study of shared clonotypes between healthy human individuals. TCRdb's copy holds only in-frame clones and misses some; the assay was immunoSEQ multiplex PCR. This table has roughly 2.2 million clones, over 90% appearing once. Material for sequencing was naive CD4+ T cells from PBMCs. The receptors stem from a young man in good health. Some clones in this sample may be carry-over from other donors' samples. Each CDR3 is given with its conserved first and last residue. A D gene is named only where the DNA matches it firmly. Clone size appears in some rows only: once, few, many, or a class for an expanded clone.

cdr3_nt: TGTGCCTGGACTATTAACCAAGAGACCCAGTACTTC
cdr3_aa: CAWTINQETQYF
j_call: TRBJ2-5
clone_size: -
v_call: TRBV30
d_call: -
cdr3_length: 12

cdr3_nt: TGCGCCAGCAGCTTGGGTGGGTACGAGCAGTACTTC
cdr3_aa: CASSLGGYEQYF
j_call: TRBJ2-7
clone_size: -
v_call: TRBV5-1
d_call: -
cdr3_length: 12

cdr3_nt: TGTGCCAGCAGCATTTACGACAGGGTCTACTACGAGCAGTACTTC
cdr3_aa: CASSIYDRVYYEQYF
j_call: TRBJ2-7
clone_size: -
v_call: TRBV5-6
d_call: TRBD1
cdr3_length: 15

cdr3_nt: TGCAGCGTTGAAGGGGGATGGGGGGACGGACCCTACGAGCAGTACTTC
cdr3_aa: CSVEGGWGDGPYEQYF
j_call: TRBJ2-7
clone_size: -
v_call: TRBV29-1
d_call: -
cdr3_length: 16

cdr3_nt: TGCAGCGTTGGACGGACTAGCGGGGCAGATACGCAGTATTTT
cdr3_aa: CSVGRTSGADTQYF
j_call: TRBJ2-3
clone_size: -
v_call: TRBV29-1
d_call: TRBD2
cdr3_length: 14

cdr3_nt: TGTGCCAGCAGCATTGACAGGGGGCGCATATACGAGCAGTACTTC
cdr3_aa: CASSIDRGRIYEQYF
j_call: TRBJ2-7
clone_size: -
v_call: TRBV5-8
d_call: TRBD1
cdr3_length: 15

cdr3_nt: TGTGCCAGCAGTGAAGTTTTGGCATATTATGGCTACACCTTC
cdr3_aa: CASSEVLAYYGYTF
j_call: TRBJ1-2
clone_size: -
v_call: TRBV6-1
d_call: -
cdr3_length: 14

cdr3_nt: TGTGCCAGCGGACAGGGAGAAATTTACGAGCAGTACTTC
cdr3_aa: CASGQGEIYEQYF
j_call: TRBJ2-7
clone_size: -
v_call: TRBV5-4
d_call: TRBD1
cdr3_length: 13

cdr3_nt: TGTGCCAGCAGCTTAGCGCTACCGTTTTCAGGAGAGAACACCGGGGAGCTGTTTTTT
cdr3_aa: CASSLALPFSGENTGELFF
j_call: TRBJ2-2
clone_size: -
v_call: TRBV11-3
d_call: -
cdr3_length: 19

cdr3_nt: TGTGCCAGCAGTCCCCCGGGACCTGGAAACACCATATATTTT
cdr3_aa: CASSPPGPGNTIYF
j_call: TRBJ1-3
clone_size: -
v_call: TRBV28
d_call: -
cdr3_length: 14

cdr3_nt: TGCGCCAGCAGCAAAGATCCACTCATCGTCACAGATACGCAGTATTTT
cdr3_aa: CASSKDPLIVTDTQYF
j_call: TRBJ2-3
clone_size: -
v_call: TRBV5-1
d_call: -
cdr3_length: 16

cdr3_nt: TGTGCCAGCAGTAAGAACAGGGCTTTGGGCTACACCTTC
cdr3_aa: CASSKNRALGYTF
j_call: TRBJ1-2
clone_size: -
v_call: TRBV28
d_call: -
cdr3_length: 13

cdr3_nt: TGTGCCAGCACAGAAGCGGGAAGTACCGGGGAGCTGTTTTTT
cdr3_aa: CASTEAGSTGELFF
j_call: TRBJ2-2
clone_size: -
v_call: TRBV9
d_call: TRBD2
cdr3_length: 14

cdr3_nt: TGTGCCAGCAGTGTTGGGACAGGGAAGGCCCAGTACTTC
cdr3_aa: CASSVGTGKAQYF
j_call: TRBJ2-5
clone_size: -
v_call: TRBV6-1
d_call: TRBD1
cdr3_length: 13

cdr3_nt: TGCAGCGTCTATCCATACAGGGCTGGGGAAGGCTACACCTTC
cdr3_aa: CSVYPYRAGEGYTF
j_call: TRBJ1-2
clone_size: -
v_call: TRBV29-1
d_call: -
cdr3_length: 14

cdr3_nt: TGTGCCAGCAGCCATGGGATTAGGGACCAGTACTTC
cdr3_aa: CASSHGIRDQYF
j_call: TRBJ2-5
clone_size: -
v_call: TRBV7-2
d_call: -
cdr3_length: 12

cdr3_nt: TGTGCCAGCAGCACTCGAATCACAGGGAACACTGAAGCTTTCTTT
cdr3_aa: CASSTRITGNTEAFF
j_call: TRBJ1-1
clone_size: -
v_call: TRBV28
d_call: -
cdr3_length: 15

cdr3_nt: TGTGCCAGTACCAGCCGGACAGAGAGCTCCTACGAGCAGTACTTC
cdr3_aa: CASTSRTESSYEQYF
j_call: TRBJ2-7
clone_size: -
v_call: TRBV19
d_call: -
cdr3_length: 15

cdr3_nt: TGTGCCACCCAGCAGGGCAGTGTCACTGAAGCTTTCTTT
cdr3_aa: CATQQGSVTEAFF
j_call: TRBJ1-1
clone_size: once
v_call: TRBV15
d_call: -
cdr3_length: 13

cdr3_nt: TGTGCCAGCAGCGCCCCCGGGACCCAAGCCCACGAGCAGTACTTC
cdr3_aa: CASSAPGTQAHEQYF
j_call: TRBJ2-7
clone_size: -
v_call: TRBV5-4
d_call: -
cdr3_length: 15

cdr3_nt: TGTGCCAGCAGCGTAGCTATGGACCCCTATGGCTACACCTTC
cdr3_aa: CASSVAMDPYGYTF
j_call: TRBJ1-2
clone_size: -
v_call: TRBV9
d_call: -
cdr3_length: 14

cdr3_nt: TGTGCCAGCAGTGTCCGACAGGGGGACTATGGCTACACCTTC
cdr3_aa: CASSVRQGDYGYTF
j_call: TRBJ1-2
clone_size: -
v_call: TRBV6-6
d_call: TRBD1
cdr3_length: 14

cdr3_nt: TGTGCCAGTCTGAGCGGGAGGACCTACGAGCAGTACTTC
cdr3_aa: CASLSGRTYEQYF
j_call: TRBJ2-7
clone_size: -
v_call: TRBV6-1
d_call: TRBD2
cdr3_length: 13

cdr3_nt: TGTGCCAGCAGACTCCGTACCGCAGGGGAAGCTTTCTTT
cdr3_aa: CASRLRTAGEAFF
j_call: TRBJ1-1
clone_size: -
v_call: TRBV28
d_call: -
cdr3_length: 13

cdr3_nt: TGCGCCAGCAGAGAAGTCCTTACAGGGCGGTTTGGCTACACCTTC
cdr3_aa: CASREVLTGRFGYTF
j_call: TRBJ1-2
clone_size: -
v_call: TRBV4-1
d_call: -
cdr3_length: 15

cdr3_nt: TGTGCCAGCAGTTTATACCGGGGCTACGGTGGAGATACGCAGTATTTT
cdr3_aa: CASSLYRGYGGDTQYF
j_call: TRBJ2-3
clone_size: -
v_call: TRBV27
d_call: -
cdr3_length: 16

cdr3_nt: TGTGCCAGCAGCTTAGAGGCAGGGGGCGCGAATACGCAGTATTTT
cdr3_aa: CASSLEAGGANTQYF
j_call: TRBJ2-3
clone_size: -
v_call: TRBV7-2
d_call: TRBD1
cdr3_length: 15

cdr3_nt: TGTGCCAGCGGACAGAATAATGAAAAACTGTTTTTT
cdr3_aa: CASGQNNEKLFF
j_call: TRBJ1-4
clone_size: -
v_call: TRBV28
d_call: -
cdr3_length: 12

cdr3_nt: TGTGCCTGGAGTTTGGGAGGGGGGGGTAACTCACCCCTCCACTTT
cdr3_aa: CAWSLGGGGNSPLHF
j_call: TRBJ1-6
clone_size: -
v_call: TRBV30
d_call: -
cdr3_length: 15

cdr3_nt: TGTGCCAGCAGCCAAAGACTGACACCCCCCTACGAGCAGTACTTC
cdr3_aa: CASSQRLTPPYEQYF
j_call: TRBJ2-7
clone_size: -
v_call: TRBV28
d_call: -
cdr3_length: 15

cdr3_nt: TGTGCCAGTAGTATGGACGTCGATCAGCCCCAGCATTTT
cdr3_aa: CASSMDVDQPQHF
j_call: TRBJ1-5
clone_size: -
v_call: TRBV19
d_call: -
cdr3_length: 13

cdr3_nt: TGTGCCAGCCTCCGGACTAGCGGGAGTACCCCCTACGAGCAGTACTTC
cdr3_aa: CASLRTSGSTPYEQYF
j_call: TRBJ2-7
clone_size: -
v_call: TRBV2
d_call: TRBD2
cdr3_length: 16

cdr3_nt: TGTGCCAGCTCACTGGTCTCGGACACTGAAGCTTTCTTT
cdr3_aa: CASSLVSDTEAFF
j_call: TRBJ1-1
clone_size: -
v_call: TRBV18
d_call: -
cdr3_length: 13

cdr3_nt: TGCGCCAGCAGCTTGGGGAGAGGAACGTACCAAGAGACCCAGTACTTC
cdr3_aa: CASSLGRGTYQETQYF
j_call: TRBJ2-5
clone_size: -
v_call: TRBV5-1
d_call: -
cdr3_length: 16

cdr3_nt: TGTGCCATCGGGACAGACGGAAACACCATATATTTT
cdr3_aa: CAIGTDGNTIYF
j_call: TRBJ1-3
clone_size: -
v_call: TRBV10-3
d_call: TRBD1
cdr3_length: 12

cdr3_nt: TGTGCCAGCAGCGAACAGGGAACCGGGGAGCTGTTTTTT
cdr3_aa: CASSEQGTGELFF
j_call: TRBJ2-2
clone_size: -
v_call: TRBV6-6
d_call: -
cdr3_length: 13

cdr3_nt: TGTGCCAGCAGTGAAAGTTGCGGGAGCACAGATACGCAGTATTTT
cdr3_aa: CASSESCGSTDTQYF
j_call: TRBJ2-3
clone_size: -
v_call: TRBV6-1
d_call: -
cdr3_length: 15

cdr3_nt: TGCGCCAGCAGCCAAGAGCGAGCGGGGGCGAACACCGGGGAGCTGTTTTTT
cdr3_aa: CASSQERAGANTGELFF
j_call: TRBJ2-2
clone_size: -
v_call: TRBV4-1
d_call: TRBD2
cdr3_length: 17

cdr3_nt: TGTGCCAGCAGCGTGAGGGGGACAGGGACTGCGAACACCGGGGAGCTGTTTTTT
cdr3_aa: CASSVRGTGTANTGELFF
j_call: TRBJ2-2
clone_size: -
v_call: TRBV9
d_call: TRBD1
cdr3_length: 18

cdr3_nt: TGTGCCAGCAGCCTTCTGGAGACAGGTCGGGGCTTTCTCACTGAAGCTTTCTTT
cdr3_aa: CASSLLETGRGFLTEAFF
j_call: TRBJ1-1
clone_size: -
v_call: TRBV11-2
d_call: -
cdr3_length: 18

cdr3_nt: TGTGCCAGCGCGGGGGGACTAGACTTCCGCACAGATACGCAGTATTTT
cdr3_aa: CASAGGLDFRTDTQYF
j_call: TRBJ2-3
clone_size: -
v_call: TRBV7-9
d_call: TRBD2
cdr3_length: 16

cdr3_nt: TGTGCCAGTAAAGCGGGACAGAAGAACACTGAAGCTTTCTTT
cdr3_aa: CASKAGQKNTEAFF
j_call: TRBJ1-1
clone_size: -
v_call: TRBV19
d_call: TRBD1
cdr3_length: 14

cdr3_nt: TGCGCCAGCAGCCAAGATTGGGCAGGGGTGGTCGACACTGAAGCTTTCTTT
cdr3_aa: CASSQDWAGVVDTEAFF
j_call: TRBJ1-1
clone_size: -
v_call: TRBV4-1
d_call: -
cdr3_length: 17

cdr3_nt: TGCGCCAGCAGCTACTCGATCGGGGGGCACACTGAAGCTTTCTTT
cdr3_aa: CASSYSIGGHTEAFF
j_call: TRBJ1-1
clone_size: -
v_call: TRBV5-1
d_call: -
cdr3_length: 15

cdr3_nt: TGTGCCAGCAGTAACCCCTCTAGCAATCAGCCCCAGCATTTT
cdr3_aa: CASSNPSSNQPQHF
j_call: TRBJ1-5
clone_size: -
v_call: TRBV28
d_call: -
cdr3_length: 14

cdr3_nt: TGTGCCAGCAGCTTGTCCCCTAAACAGGGGTACAATGAGCAGTTCTTC
cdr3_aa: CASSLSPKQGYNEQFF
j_call: TRBJ2-1
clone_size: -
v_call: TRBV7-3
d_call: TRBD1
cdr3_length: 16

cdr3_nt: TGTGCCAGCAGACGGACTAGCGGGAGTACGTCCTACGAGCAGTACTTC
cdr3_aa: CASRRTSGSTSYEQYF
j_call: TRBJ2-7
clone_size: -
v_call: TRBV7-2
d_call: TRBD2
cdr3_length: 16

cdr3_nt: TGTGCCAGTAGTATGGGCAGACAAGAGACCCAGTACTTC
cdr3_aa: CASSMGRQETQYF
j_call: TRBJ2-5
clone_size: -
v_call: TRBV19
d_call: -
cdr3_length: 13